A selection of T cell receptor beta chains follows, all from one sample in a study of blood T cell repertoires in COVID-19. Sequencing was performed with immunoSEQ multiplex PCR; in TCRdb, only in-frame clones are kept and a portion is missing. The repertoire holds about 130,000 clones, with approximately 74% as singletons. Sample: peripheral blood. The receptors stem from a man aged 55 to 70 with acute or convalescent COVID-19. Each CDR3 is given with its conserved first and last residue. D genes are given only for firm matches. Clone sizes are given selectively: once, few, many, or a class where the clone is expanded.

v_call	j_call	d_call	cdr3_length	clone_size	cdr3_aa	cdr3_nt
TRBV9	TRBJ2-5	TRBD2	18	NA	CASSAGGGTSGYQETQYF	TGTGCCAGCAGCGCAGGGGGAGGGACTAGCGGGTACCAAGAGACCCAGTACTTC
TRBV30	TRBJ1-5	NA	14	NA	CAWSARTDSQPQHF	TGTGCCTGGAGTGCCCGGACGGACTCTCAGCCCCAGCATTTT
TRBV19	TRBJ2-4	TRBD1	13	once	CASSARQGFIQYF	TGTGCCAGTAGCGCGAGACAGGGTTTCATTCAGTACTTC
TRBV25-1	TRBJ1-1	TRBD1	18	NA	CASSESLGGQSANTEAFF	TGTGCCAGCAGTGAATCGTTGGGGGGACAGTCCGCGAACACTGAAGCTTTCTTT
TRBV18	TRBJ2-7	NA	15	NA	CASSPDSQSLGEQYF	TGTGCCAGCTCACCCGACAGCCAAAGCTTGGGGGAGCAGTACTTC
TRBV27	TRBJ2-2	NA	15	NA	CASSLASDSTGELFF	TGTGCCAGCAGTTTAGCCTCGGACAGCACCGGGGAGCTGTTTTTT
TRBV6-1	TRBJ2-7	NA	14	once	CASSESRGRVEQYF	TGTGCCAGCAGTGAATCAAGGGGCAGGGTTGAGCAGTACTTC
TRBV5-6	TRBJ2-1	TRBD2	17	NA	CASSLVGSGRRYREQFF	TGTGCCAGCAGCTTGGTTGGTAGCGGGAGAAGGTATCGTGAGCAGTTCTTC
TRBV3-1/TRBV3-2	TRBJ2-5	TRBD2	15	NA	CASSHWTSGGETQYF	TGTGCCAGCAGCCACTGGACTAGCGGGGGGGAGACCCAGTACTTC
TRBV13	TRBJ1-2	NA	13	few	CASSKFRGYGYTF	TGTGCCAGCAGTAAATTCCGGGGGTATGGCTACACCTTC
TRBV28	TRBJ2-2	TRBD1	16	NA	CASSPGWTGNTGELFF	TGTGCCAGCAGTCCCGGTTGGACAGGAAACACCGGGGAGCTGTTTTTT
TRBV5-1	TRBJ2-2	TRBD1	15	NA	CASRVKDRAAGELFF	TGCGCCAGCAGGGTCAAGGACAGGGCTGCCGGGGAGCTGTTTTTT
TRBV6-1	TRBJ2-7	TRBD2	14	NA	CASSLAGGGYEQYF	TGTGCCAGCAGTTTAGCGGGGGGAGGCTACGAGCAGTACTTC
TRBV20-1	TRBJ1-1	NA	12	NA	CSASISGTEAFF	TGCAGTGCGAGTATATCAGGCACTGAAGCTTTCTTT
TRBV12-5	TRBJ2-1	TRBD2	14	NA	CASGSGGLGHEQFF	TGTGCTAGTGGTTCGGGGGGGCTTGGGCATGAGCAGTTCTTC
TRBV19	TRBJ2-1	TRBD2	15	few	CASSIVTGGRDEQFF	TGTGCCAGTAGTATAGTTACGGGGGGGCGGGATGAGCAGTTCTTC
TRBV3-1/TRBV3-2	TRBJ1-2	NA	13	few	CASSVRQSHGYTF	TGTGCCAGCAGCGTGCGACAGTCTCATGGCTACACCTTC
TRBV7-8	TRBJ1-5	NA	17	NA	CASSLFQGGGSNQPQHF	TGTGCCAGCAGCTTATTCCAGGGAGGAGGTAGCAATCAGCCCCAGCATTTT
TRBV19	TRBJ1-5	NA	16	NA	CASSTQGKGDNQPQHF	TGTGCCAGTAGTACTCAAGGGAAGGGGGACAATCAGCCCCAGCATTTT
TRBV4-1	TRBJ2-3	NA	13	NA	CASSHPGTDTQYF	TGCGCCAGCAGCCACCCGGGCACAGATACGCAGTATTTT
TRBV15	TRBJ1-4	NA	17	NA	CATSIAYPGENNEKLFF	TGTGCCACCAGCATAGCCTATCCTGGCGAAAACAATGAAAAACTGTTTTTT
TRBV6-5	TRBJ1-1	TRBD1	15	NA	CASSYSRQGLTEAFF	TGTGCCAGCAGTTACTCGCGACAGGGACTTACTGAAGCTTTCTTT
TRBV7-9	TRBJ2-7	TRBD2	14	few	CASSFFGGAAEQYF	TGTGCCAGCAGCTTCTTCGGGGGGGCCGCGGAGCAGTACTTC
TRBV7-6	TRBJ1-4	TRBD1	16	NA	CASSPRTGPTNEKLFF	TGTGCCAGCAGCCCCCGGACAGGGCCAACTAATGAAAAACTGTTTTTT
TRBV5-1	TRBJ1-2	TRBD1	16	NA	CASRRAPGQGINGYTF	TGCGCCAGCAGAAGGGCGCCTGGACAGGGGATCAATGGCTACACCTTC
TRBV12-3/TRBV12-4	TRBJ2-1	NA	11	NA	CASSSNNEQFF	TGTGCCAGCAGTTCAAACAATGAGCAGTTCTTC
TRBV19	TRBJ2-7	TRBD2	19	NA	CASSPAGTSGSSIPYEQYF	TGTGCCAGTAGTCCAGCCGGGACTAGCGGGAGCTCAATACCCTACGAGCAGTACTTC
TRBV2	TRBJ1-1	TRBD1	12	once	CASSPTGPEAFF	TGTGCCAGCAGCCCGACAGGGCCCGAAGCTTTCTTT
TRBV29-1	TRBJ1-1	NA	12	NA	CSVRDRTPEAFF	TGCAGCGTGCGAGACAGGACTCCTGAAGCTTTCTTT
TRBV12-3/TRBV12-4	TRBJ2-5	NA	13	NA	CASRKSERKTQYF	TGTGCCAGCAGGAAAAGCGAACGGAAGACCCAGTACTTC
TRBV4-1	TRBJ2-7	NA	14	NA	CASSLGTPTYEQYF	TGCGCCAGCAGCCTTGGGACACCCACCTACGAGCAGTACTTC
TRBV10-2	TRBJ1-1	TRBD1	15	NA	CASRLEGAQGTEAFF	TGCGCCAGCAGGTTAGAGGGGGCGCAAGGGACTGAAGCTTTCTTT
TRBV24-1	TRBJ1-4	NA	13	NA	CATSEGTREKLFF	TGTGCCACCAGTGAAGGGACTCGTGAAAAACTGTTTTTT
TRBV30	TRBJ1-1	NA	14	NA	CAWSRNRVKTEAFF	TGTGCCTGGAGTCGGAACAGGGTGAAAACTGAAGCTTTCTTT
TRBV29-1	TRBJ2-7	NA	12	NA	CSVEAGINEQYF	TGCAGCGTTGAAGCAGGGATCAACGAGCAGTACTTC
TRBV9	TRBJ2-1	NA	18	NA	CASSVGMVRGRGYNEQFF	TGTGCCAGCAGCGTAGGGATGGTTCGGGGGAGAGGGTACAATGAGCAGTTCTTC
TRBV3-1/TRBV3-2	TRBJ1-1	TRBD1	14	once	CASSQTGGNTEAFF	TGTGCCAGCAGCCAGACAGGGGGCAACACTGAAGCTTTCTTT
TRBV19	TRBJ1-2	TRBD1	16	few	CASSTDYRGLSHGYTF	TGTGCCAGTAGTACTGATTACAGGGGGCTTAGCCATGGCTACACCTTC
TRBV10-3	TRBJ2-1	TRBD1	19	NA	CAISDPRDRAKMGYNEQFF	TGTGCCATCAGTGACCCTAGGGACAGGGCGAAAATGGGCTACAATGAGCAGTTCTTC
TRBV2	TRBJ1-5	NA	14	few	CASSRQVSNQPQHF	TGTGCCAGCAGTCGACAGGTTAGCAATCAGCCCCAGCATTTT
TRBV5-1	TRBJ2-5	TRBD2	15	NA	CASRTSGENQETQYF	TGCGCCAGTAGGACTAGCGGGGAGAACCAAGAGACCCAGTACTTC
TRBV7-3	TRBJ2-3	TRBD2	15	NA	CASSFYSGGIDTQYF	TGTGCCAGCAGCTTCTACAGCGGGGGGATCGATACGCAGTATTTT
TRBV24-1	TRBJ1-2	NA	16	NA	CATSEAGAEHNYGYTF	TGTGCCACCAGTGAAGCGGGGGCGGAACATAACTATGGCTACACCTTC
TRBV7-9	TRBJ2-2	TRBD1	15	NA	CASSLAGTDTGELFF	TGTGCCAGCAGCTTAGCCGGGACAGACACCGGGGAGCTGTTTTTT
TRBV11-2	TRBJ2-7	TRBD1	15	NA	CASSSGTGSSYEQYF	TGTGCCAGCAGCTCCGGGACAGGGAGCTCCTACGAGCAGTACTTC
TRBV27	TRBJ1-1	NA	8	NA	CARQRAFF	TGTGCCAGGCAGAGGGCTTTCTTT
TRBV3-1/TRBV3-2	TRBJ2-2	TRBD1	14	NA	CASSHGTVSGELFF	TGTGCCAGCAGCCACGGGACAGTCTCCGGGGAGCTGTTTTTT
TRBV5-1	TRBJ1-5	NA	13	NA	CASSLQGGQPQHF	TGCGCCAGCAGCTTGCAGGGAGGTCAGCCCCAGCATTTT
TRBV6-6	TRBJ2-3	NA	12	NA	CASRTSGPVGYF	TGTGCCAGCAGGACCAGCGGGCCGGTTGGGTATTTT
TRBV21-1	TRBJ2-2	NA	14	once	CASTLDSLTGELFF	TGTGCCAGCACGTTGGACAGTCTCACGGGGGAGCTGTTTTTT
TRBV3-1/TRBV3-2	TRBJ2-7	TRBD2	13	NA	CASSQSRGTSGVF	TGTGCCAGCAGCCAATCAAGGGGCACTAGCGGTGTCTTC
TRBV6-4	TRBJ2-1	TRBD2	15	NA	CASSDLAGGDNEQFF	TGTGCCAGCAGTGACCTAGCGGGGGGTGACAATGAGCAGTTCTTC